This TCR beta chain was observed in a study of T cells in localized non-small cell lung cancer. This clone was found a few times. This CDR3 spans 16 amino acids. Germline CDR1 SGHTA, CDR2 FQGTGA. The ends were cut back, 5 bases at V and 0 bases at J, with 13 bases in the middle. Libraries were prepared by immunoSEQ multiplex PCR; TCRdb keeps only in-frame clonotypes and omits some of them. The table has 13,000 or so clones, 84% seen once. Sequenced material: peripheral blood, taken before any cancer treatment. The TCR sequence derives from a male donor at least 60 years old with stage I squamous cell lung carcinoma. V usage is TRBV7-3 and J usage is TRBJ2-2; D might be TRBD2 (6 bases). Written as DNA, the CDR3 is TGTGCCAGCAGCCAAGGGGCGGGACCGAACACCGGGGAGCTGTTTTTT. Amino acid sequence: CASSQGAGPNTGELFF.